This T cell receptor (beta chain) is drawn from a study of shared clonotypes between healthy human individuals. Overall study findings and caveats: Compared with memory subsets, naive subsets generally had larger estimated richness.

A word on this clone: The antigen is unknown.

Healthy HIV-negative adults with no recent acute infections or vaccinations were recruited as donors. Sequencing was performed with immunoSEQ multiplex PCR; in TCRdb, only in-frame clones are kept and a portion is missing. The data show 2 million to 2.5 million clones, approximately 94% seen once. The sample comprised naive CD4+ T cells sorted from blood. Subset here: CD45RA+ positively selected. The sequence came from a man between 18 and 35 years old in good health.

This chain's CDR3 is CGGGEGNQPQHF. CDR3 in DNA: TGTGGAGGGGGGGAAGGCAATCAGCCCCAGCATTTT. The chain has TRBV6-1 and TRBJ1-5; TRBD1 is a possible D gene (6 bases). This CDR3 has 12 residues. The germline V gene encodes CDR1 MNHNS and CDR2 SASEGT.